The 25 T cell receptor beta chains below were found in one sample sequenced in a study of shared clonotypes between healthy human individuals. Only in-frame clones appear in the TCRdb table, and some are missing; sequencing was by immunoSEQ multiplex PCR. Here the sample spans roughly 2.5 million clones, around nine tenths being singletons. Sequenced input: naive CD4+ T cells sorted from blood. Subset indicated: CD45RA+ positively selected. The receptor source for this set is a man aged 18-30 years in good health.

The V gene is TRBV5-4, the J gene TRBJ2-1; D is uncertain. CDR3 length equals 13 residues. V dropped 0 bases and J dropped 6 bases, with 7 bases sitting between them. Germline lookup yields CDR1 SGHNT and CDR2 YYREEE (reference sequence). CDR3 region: CASSLDRFNEQFF. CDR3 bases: TGTGCCAGCAGCTTGGACCGATTCAATGAGCAGTTCTTC.

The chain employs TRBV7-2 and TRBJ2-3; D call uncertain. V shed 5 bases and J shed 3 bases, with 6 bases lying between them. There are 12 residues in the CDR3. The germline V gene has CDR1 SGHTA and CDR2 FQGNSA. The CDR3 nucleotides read TGTGCCAGCAGCCACGGAACAGATACGCAGTATTTT. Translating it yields CASSHGTDTQYF.

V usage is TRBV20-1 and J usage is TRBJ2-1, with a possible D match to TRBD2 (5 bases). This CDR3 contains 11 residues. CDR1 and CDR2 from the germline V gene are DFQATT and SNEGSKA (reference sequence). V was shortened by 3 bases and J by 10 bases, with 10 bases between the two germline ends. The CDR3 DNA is TGCAGTGCTAGGGCTAGCTGGGAGCAGTTCTTC. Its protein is CSARASWEQFF.

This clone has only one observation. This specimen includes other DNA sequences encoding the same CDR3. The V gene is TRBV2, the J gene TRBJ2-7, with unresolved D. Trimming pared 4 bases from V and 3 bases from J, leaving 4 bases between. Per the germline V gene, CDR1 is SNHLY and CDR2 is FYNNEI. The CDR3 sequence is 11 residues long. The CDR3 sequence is CASSVSYEQYF. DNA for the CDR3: TGTGCCAGCAGTGTCAGCTACGAGCAGTACTTC.

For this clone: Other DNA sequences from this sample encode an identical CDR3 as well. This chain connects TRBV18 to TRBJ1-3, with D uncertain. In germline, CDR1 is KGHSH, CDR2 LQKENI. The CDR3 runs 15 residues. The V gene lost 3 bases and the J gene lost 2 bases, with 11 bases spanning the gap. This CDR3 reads CASSPTGVPGNTIYF. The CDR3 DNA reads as TGTGCCAGCTCACCGACCGGAGTACCTGGAAACACCATATATTTT.

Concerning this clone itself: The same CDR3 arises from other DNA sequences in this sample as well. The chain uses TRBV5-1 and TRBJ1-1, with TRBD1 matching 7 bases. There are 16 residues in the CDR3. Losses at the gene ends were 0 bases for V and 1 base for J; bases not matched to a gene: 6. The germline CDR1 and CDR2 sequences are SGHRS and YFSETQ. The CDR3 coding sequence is TGCGCCAGCAGCTTGGAAGGTACAGGGGCGAACACTGAAGCTTTCTTT. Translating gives CASSLEGTGANTEAFF.

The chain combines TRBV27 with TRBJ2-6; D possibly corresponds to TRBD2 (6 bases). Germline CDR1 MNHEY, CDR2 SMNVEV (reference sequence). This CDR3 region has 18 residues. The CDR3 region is CASGPGVGPYSGANVLTF. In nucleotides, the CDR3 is TGTGCGAGCGGTCCGGGGGTAGGGCCTTACTCTGGGGCCAACGTCCTGACTTTC. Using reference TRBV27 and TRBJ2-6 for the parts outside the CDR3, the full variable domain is EAQVTQNPRYLITVTGKKLTVTCSQNMNHEYMSWYRQDPGLGLRQIYYSMNVEVTDKGDVPEGYKVSRKEKRNFPLILESPSPNQTSLYFCASGPGVGPYSGANVLTFGAGSRLTVL.

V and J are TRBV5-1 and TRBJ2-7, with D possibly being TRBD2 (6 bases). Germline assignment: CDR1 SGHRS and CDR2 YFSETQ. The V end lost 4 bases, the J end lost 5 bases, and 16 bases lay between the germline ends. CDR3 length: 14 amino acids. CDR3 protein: CASSPGDAANEQYF. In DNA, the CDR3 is TGCGCCAGCAGCCCGGGAGACGCGGCAAACGAGCAGTACTTC.

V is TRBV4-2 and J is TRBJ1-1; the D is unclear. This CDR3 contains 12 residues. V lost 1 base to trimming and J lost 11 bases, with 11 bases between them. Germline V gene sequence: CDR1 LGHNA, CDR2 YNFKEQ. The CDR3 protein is CASSQGAAGAFF. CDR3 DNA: TGTGCCAGCAGCCAAGGGGCAGCCGGGGCTTTCTTT.

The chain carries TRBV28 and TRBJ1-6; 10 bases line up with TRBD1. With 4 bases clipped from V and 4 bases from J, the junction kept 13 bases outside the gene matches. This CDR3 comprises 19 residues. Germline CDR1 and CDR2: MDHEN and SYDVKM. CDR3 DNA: TGTGCCAGCAGTTCCGGGACAGGGGCTGAAGGGAGATATAATTCACCCCTCCACTTT. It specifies CASSSGTGAEGRYNSPLHF.

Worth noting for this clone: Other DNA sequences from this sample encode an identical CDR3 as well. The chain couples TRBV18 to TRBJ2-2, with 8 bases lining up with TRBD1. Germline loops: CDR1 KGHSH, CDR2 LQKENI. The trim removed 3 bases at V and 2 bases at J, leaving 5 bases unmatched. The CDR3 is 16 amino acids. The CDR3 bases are TGTGCCAGCTCACCCCGGGCAGGGGGCAACACCGGGGAGCTGTTTTTT. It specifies CASSPRAGGNTGELFF.

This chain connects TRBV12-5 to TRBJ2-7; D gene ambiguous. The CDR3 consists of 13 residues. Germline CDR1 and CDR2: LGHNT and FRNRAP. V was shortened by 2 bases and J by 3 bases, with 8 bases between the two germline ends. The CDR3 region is CASGLPDFYEQYF. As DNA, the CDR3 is TGTGCTAGTGGTTTGCCCGATTTCTACGAGCAGTACTTC. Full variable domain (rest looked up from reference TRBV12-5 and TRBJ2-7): DARVTQTPRHKVTEMGQEVTMRCQPILGHNTVFWYRQTMMQGLELLAYFRNRAPLDDSGMPKDRFSAEMPDATLATLKIQPSEPRDSAVYFCASGLPDFYEQYFGPGTRLTVT.

The CDR3 region has the DNA TGTGCCAGCAGCCAGCAGCTACTAGCGGGGAATAACAATGAGCAGTTCTTC. This sequence encodes CASSQQLLAGNNNEQFF. The V call is TRBV7-2, the J call TRBJ2-1; 10 positions agree with TRBD2. The CDR3 contains 17 residues. After removal of 5 bases from V and 5 bases from J, the junction contained 12 bases not matched to a gene. Germline lookup yields CDR1 SGHTA and CDR2 FQGNSA.

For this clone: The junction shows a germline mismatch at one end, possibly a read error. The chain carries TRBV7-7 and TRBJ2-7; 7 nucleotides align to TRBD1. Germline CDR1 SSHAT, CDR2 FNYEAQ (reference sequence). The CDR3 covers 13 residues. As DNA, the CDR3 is TGTGCTAGCAGCCCGACAGGGTCCTACGAGCAGTACTTC. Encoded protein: CASSPTGSYEQYF. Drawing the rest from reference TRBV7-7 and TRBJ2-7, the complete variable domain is GAGVSQSPRYKVTKRGQDVTLRCDPISSHATLYWYQQALGQGPEFLTYFNYEAQPDKSGLPSDRFSAERPEGSISTLTIQRTEQRDSAMYRCASSPTGSYEQYFGPGTRLTVT.

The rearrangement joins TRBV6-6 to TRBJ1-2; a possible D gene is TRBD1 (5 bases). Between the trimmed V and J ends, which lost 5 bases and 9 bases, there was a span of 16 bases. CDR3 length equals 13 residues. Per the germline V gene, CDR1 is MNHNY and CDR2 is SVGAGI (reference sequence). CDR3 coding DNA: TGTGCCAGCAGTGACACACAGGTCGGAAGCTACACCTTC. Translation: CASSDTQVGSYTF.

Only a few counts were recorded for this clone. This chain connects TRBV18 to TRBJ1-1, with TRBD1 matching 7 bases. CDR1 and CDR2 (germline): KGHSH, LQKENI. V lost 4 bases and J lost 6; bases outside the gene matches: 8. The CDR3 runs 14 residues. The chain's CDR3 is CASSRTGERAEAFF. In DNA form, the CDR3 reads TGTGCCAGCTCACGGACAGGAGAGAGGGCTGAAGCTTTCTTT.

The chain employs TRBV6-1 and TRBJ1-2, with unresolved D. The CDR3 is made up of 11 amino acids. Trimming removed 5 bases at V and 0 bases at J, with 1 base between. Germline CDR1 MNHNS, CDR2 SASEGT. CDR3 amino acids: CASSSNYGYTF. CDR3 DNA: TGTGCCAGCAGTTCTAACTATGGCTACACCTTC.

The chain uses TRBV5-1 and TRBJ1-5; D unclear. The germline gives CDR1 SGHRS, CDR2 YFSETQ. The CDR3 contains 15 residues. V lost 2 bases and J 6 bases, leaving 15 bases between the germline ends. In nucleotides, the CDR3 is TGCGCCAGCAGCTTCGGACCTAGCGATGGTCAGCCCCAGCATTTT. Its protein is CASSFGPSDGQPQHF.

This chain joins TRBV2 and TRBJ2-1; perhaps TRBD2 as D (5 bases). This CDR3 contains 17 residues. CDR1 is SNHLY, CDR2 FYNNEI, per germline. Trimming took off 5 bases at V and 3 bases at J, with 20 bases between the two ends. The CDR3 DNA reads TGTGCCAGCAGTCGCCAACTAGTCCTCGGGAACTACAATGAGCAGTTCTTC. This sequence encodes CASSRQLVLGNYNEQFF.

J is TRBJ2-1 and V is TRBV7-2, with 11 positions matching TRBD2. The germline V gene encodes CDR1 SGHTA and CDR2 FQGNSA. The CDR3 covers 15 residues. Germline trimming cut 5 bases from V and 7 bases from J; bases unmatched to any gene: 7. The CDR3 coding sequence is TGTGCCAGCAGCCCAGTTACTAGCGGGAGAAATGAGCAGTTCTTC. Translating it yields CASSPVTSGRNEQFF.

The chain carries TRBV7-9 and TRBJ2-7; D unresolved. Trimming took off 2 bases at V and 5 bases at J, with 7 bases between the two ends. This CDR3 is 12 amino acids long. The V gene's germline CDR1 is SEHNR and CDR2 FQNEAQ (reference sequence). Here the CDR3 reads CASSLNFDEQYF. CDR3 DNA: TGTGCCAGCAGCTTAAACTTTGACGAGCAGTACTTC.

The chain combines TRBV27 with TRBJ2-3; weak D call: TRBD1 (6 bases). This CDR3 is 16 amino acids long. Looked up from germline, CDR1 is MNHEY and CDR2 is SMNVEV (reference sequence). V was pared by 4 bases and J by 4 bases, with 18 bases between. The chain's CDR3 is CASSSQTGRRADTQYF. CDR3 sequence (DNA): TGTGCCAGCAGTTCACAGACAGGCCGTAGGGCAGATACGCAGTATTTT.

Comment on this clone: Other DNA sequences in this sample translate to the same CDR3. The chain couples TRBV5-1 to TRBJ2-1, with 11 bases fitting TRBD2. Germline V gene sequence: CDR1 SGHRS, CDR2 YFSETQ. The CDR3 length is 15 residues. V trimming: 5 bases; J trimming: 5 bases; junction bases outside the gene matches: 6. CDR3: CASSPGTSGNNEQFF. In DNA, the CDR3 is TGCGCCAGCAGTCCCGGGACTAGCGGAAACAATGAGCAGTTCTTC.

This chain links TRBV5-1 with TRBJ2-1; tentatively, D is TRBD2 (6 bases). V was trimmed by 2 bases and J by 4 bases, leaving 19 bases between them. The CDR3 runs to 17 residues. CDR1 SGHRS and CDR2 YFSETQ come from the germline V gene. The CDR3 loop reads CASSFSLTGTFYNEQFF. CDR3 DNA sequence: TGCGCCAGCAGCTTCTCCCTCACCGGGACTTTTTACAATGAGCAGTTCTTC.

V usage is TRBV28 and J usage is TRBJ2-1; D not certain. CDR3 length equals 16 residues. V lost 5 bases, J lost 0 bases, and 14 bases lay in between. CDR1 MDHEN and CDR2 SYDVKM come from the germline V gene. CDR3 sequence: CASSGVGTSSYNEQFF. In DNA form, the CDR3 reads TGTGCCAGCAGTGGCGTGGGCACGAGCTCCTACAATGAGCAGTTCTTC.